Here is one T cell receptor (beta chain) with its context. No antigen is known for it. It was about 210 ng DNA, about 30,000 T cell genomes, that sorted-subset replicate PCRs used. Here immunoSEQ multiplex PCR was the method, and the copy in TCRdb shows in-frame clones only, minus some. The profile shows more than 2,000,000 clones, more than 80% of them singletons. This specimen comes from a study of shared clonotypes between healthy human individuals. Partitioning of CD4+ cells yielded a CD45RA+ naive subset and a CD45RA-negative memory subset. V was pared by 4 bases and J by 2 bases, with 10 bases of the junction left unmatched. Germline lookup yields CDR1 SGHNT and CDR2 YYREEE (reference sequence). This CDR3 has 19 residues. Study outcomes and limitations: In several donors, around 5% of naive CD4 clonotypes appeared in common. Generation probability values for non-shared clonotypes were lower than those for clonotypes shared by all four donors.

The gene calls are TRBV5-4 and TRBJ2-3; 16 nucleotides line up with TRBD2. The receptor's source is a man aged 18 to 29 in good health. Some clones in this sample may be carry-over from other donors' samples. The sample taken for sequencing was naive CD4+ T cells from PBMCs. Subset here: CD45RA+ positively selected. CDR3 coding DNA: TGTGCCAGCAGCCCCGTCCCGGGACTAGCGGGAGGGATCACAGATACGCAGTATTTT. As protein: CASSPVPGLAGGITDTQYF.